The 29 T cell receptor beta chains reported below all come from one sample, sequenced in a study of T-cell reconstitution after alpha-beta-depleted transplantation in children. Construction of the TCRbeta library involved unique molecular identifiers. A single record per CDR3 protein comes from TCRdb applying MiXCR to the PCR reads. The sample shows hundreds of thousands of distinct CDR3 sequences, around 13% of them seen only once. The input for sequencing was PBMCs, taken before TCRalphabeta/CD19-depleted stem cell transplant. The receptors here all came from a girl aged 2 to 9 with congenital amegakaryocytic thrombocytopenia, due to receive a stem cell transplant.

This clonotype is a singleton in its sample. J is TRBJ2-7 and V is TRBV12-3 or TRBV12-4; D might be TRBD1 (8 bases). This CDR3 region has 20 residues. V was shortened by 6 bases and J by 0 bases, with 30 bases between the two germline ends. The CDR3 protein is CASSPKPQGGVAGRSYEQYF. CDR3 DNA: TGTGCCAGCAGCCCTAAACCACAGGGGGGAGTAGCGGGTCGCTCCTACGAGCAGTACTTC.

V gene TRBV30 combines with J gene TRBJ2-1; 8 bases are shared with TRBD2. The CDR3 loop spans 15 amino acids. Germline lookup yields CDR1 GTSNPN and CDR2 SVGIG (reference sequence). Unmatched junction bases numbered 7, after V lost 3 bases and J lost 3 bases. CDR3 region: CAWSWGTSGYNEQFF. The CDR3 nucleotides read TGTGCCTGGAGCTGGGGCACTAGCGGCTACAATGAGCAGTTCTTC.

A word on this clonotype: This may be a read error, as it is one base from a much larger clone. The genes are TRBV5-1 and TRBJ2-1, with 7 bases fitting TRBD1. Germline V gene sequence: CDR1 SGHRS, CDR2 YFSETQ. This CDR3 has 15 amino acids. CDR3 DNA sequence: TGCGCCAGTTGCGAGGGGGCTACTCTCTACAATGAGCAGCTCTTC. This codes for CASCEGATLYNEQLF.

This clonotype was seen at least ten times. CDR3 in amino acids: CSATGEAYNEQFF. DNA of the CDR3: TGCAGCGCCACCGGGGAGGCCTACAATGAGCAGTTCTTC. The chain links TRBV29-1 to TRBJ2-1, with a possible D match to TRBD2 (6 bases). Germline V gene data show CDR1 as SQVTM and CDR2 as ANQGSEA. CDR3 size: 13 residues. With 7 bases removed from V and 2 bases from J, the gap between germline ends came to 12 bases.

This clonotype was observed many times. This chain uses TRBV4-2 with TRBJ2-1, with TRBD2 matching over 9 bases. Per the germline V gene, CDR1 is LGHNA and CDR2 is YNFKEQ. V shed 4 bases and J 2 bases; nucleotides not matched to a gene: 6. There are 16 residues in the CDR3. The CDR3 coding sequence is TGTGCCAGCAGCCCGTCGACTAGCGGCGCCTACAATGAGCAGTTCTTC. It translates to CASSPSTSGAYNEQFF.

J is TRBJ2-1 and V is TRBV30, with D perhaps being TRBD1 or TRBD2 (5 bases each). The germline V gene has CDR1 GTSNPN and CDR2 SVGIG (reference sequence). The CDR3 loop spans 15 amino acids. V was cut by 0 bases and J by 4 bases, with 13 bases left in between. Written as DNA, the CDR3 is TGTGCCTGGAGTGTAATGTCCGGGGCATACAATGAGCAGTTCTTC. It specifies CAWSVMSGAYNEQFF.

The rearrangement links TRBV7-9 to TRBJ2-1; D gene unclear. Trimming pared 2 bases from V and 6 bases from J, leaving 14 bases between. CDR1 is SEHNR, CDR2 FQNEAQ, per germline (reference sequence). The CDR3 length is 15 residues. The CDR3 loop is CASSLPRLIPNEQFF. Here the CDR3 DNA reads TGTGCCAGCAGCTTACCACGACTTATCCCCAATGAGCAGTTCTTC.

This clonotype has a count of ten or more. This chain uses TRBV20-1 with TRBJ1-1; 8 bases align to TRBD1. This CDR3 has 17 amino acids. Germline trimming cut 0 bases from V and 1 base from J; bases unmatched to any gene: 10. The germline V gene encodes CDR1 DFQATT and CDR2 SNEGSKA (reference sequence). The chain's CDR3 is CSARDPAQGGTNTEAFF. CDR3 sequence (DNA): TGCAGTGCTAGAGATCCCGCACAGGGGGGGACGAACACTGAAGCTTTCTTT.

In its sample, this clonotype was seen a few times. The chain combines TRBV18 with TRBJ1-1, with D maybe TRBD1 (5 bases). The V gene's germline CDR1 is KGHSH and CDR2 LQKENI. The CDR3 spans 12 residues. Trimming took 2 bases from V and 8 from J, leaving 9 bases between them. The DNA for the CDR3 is TGTGCCAGCTCACCATCCGGGGCCGAAGCTTTCTTT. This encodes CASSPSGAEAFF.

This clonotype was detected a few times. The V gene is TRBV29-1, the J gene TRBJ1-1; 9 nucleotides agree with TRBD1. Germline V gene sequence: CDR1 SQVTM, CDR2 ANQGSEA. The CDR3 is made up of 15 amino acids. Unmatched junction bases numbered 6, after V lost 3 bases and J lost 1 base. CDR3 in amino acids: CSVDLTGGTNTEAFF. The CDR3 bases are TGCAGCGTTGATCTTACAGGGGGCACGAACACTGAAGCTTTCTTT.

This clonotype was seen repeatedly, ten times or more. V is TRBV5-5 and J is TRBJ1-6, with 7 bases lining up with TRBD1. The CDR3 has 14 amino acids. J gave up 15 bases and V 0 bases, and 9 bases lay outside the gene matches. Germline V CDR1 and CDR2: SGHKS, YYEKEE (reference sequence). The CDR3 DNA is TGTGCCAGCAGCTTGGAATACGCAGGGGGACTCCTCCACTTT. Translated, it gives CASSLEYAGGLLHF.

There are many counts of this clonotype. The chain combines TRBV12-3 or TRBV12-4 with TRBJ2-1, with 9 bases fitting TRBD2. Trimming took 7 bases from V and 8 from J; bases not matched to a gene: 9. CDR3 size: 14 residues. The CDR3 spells CASIPGLAIDEQFF. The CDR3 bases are TGTGCCAGCATACCGGGACTAGCAATTGATGAGCAGTTCTTC.

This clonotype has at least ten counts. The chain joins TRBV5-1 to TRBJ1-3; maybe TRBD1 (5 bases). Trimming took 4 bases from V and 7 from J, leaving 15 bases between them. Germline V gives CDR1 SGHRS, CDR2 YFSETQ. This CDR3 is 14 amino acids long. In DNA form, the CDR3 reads TGCGCCAGCAGCAAGGGGACCGACGGGAACACCATATATTTT. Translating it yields CASSKGTDGNTIYF. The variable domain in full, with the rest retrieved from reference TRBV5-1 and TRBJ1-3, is KAGVTQTPRYLIKTRGQQVTLSCSPISGHRSVSWYQQTPGQGLQFLFEYFSETQRNKGNFPGRFSGRQFSNSRSEMNVSTLELGDSALYLCASSKGTDGNTIYFGEGSWLTVV.

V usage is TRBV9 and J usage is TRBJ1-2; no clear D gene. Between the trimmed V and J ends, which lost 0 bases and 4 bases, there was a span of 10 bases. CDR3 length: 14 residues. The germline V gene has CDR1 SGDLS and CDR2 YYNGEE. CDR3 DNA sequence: TGTGCCAGCAGCGTAGAGAGCGGGTTCTATGGCTACACCTTC. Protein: CASSVESGFYGYTF.

Written as DNA, the CDR3 is TGTGCCAGCAGTCCCCGGGGAGCGCTAGATGAGCAGTTCTTC. Its protein product is CASSPRGALDEQFF. The J gene is TRBJ2-1, the V gene TRBV12-3 or TRBV12-4; possible D gene TRBD2, 5 bases. The CDR3 spans 14 residues. Trimming cost V 5 bases and J 8 bases, with 16 bases left between them.

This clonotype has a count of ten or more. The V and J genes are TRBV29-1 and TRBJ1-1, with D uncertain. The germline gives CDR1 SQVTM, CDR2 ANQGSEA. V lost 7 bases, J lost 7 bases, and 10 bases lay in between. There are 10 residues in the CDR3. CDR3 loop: CSAAEVEAFF. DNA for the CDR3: TGCAGCGCCGCCGAGGTTGAAGCTTTCTTT.

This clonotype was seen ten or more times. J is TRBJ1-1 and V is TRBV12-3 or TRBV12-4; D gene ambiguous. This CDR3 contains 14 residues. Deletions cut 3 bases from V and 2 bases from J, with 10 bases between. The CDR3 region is CASSLISSNTEAFF. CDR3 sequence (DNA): TGTGCCAGCAGTTTGATCTCCTCTAACACTGAAGCTTTCTTT.

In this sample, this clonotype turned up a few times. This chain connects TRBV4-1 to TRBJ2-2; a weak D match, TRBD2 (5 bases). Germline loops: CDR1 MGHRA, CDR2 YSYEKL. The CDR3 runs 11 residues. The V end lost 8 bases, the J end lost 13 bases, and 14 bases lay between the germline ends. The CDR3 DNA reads TGCGCCAGCCCGGTGCGGGCTGGGCTGTTTTTT. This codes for CASPVRAGLFF.

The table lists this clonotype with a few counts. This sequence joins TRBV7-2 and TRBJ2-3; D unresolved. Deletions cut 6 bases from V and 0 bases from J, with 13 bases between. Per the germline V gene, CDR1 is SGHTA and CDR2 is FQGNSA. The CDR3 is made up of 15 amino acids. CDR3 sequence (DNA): TGTGCCAGCAGACCCCACAATCCTAGCACAGATACGCAGTATTTT. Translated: CASRPHNPSTDTQYF.

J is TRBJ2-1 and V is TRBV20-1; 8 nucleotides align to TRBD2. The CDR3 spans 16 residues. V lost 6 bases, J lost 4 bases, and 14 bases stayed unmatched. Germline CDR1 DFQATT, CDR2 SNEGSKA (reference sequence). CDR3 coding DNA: TGCAGTGCCCGTACTAGCGGACACTTCCTTTACAATGAGCAGTTCTTC. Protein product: CSARTSGHFLYNEQFF.

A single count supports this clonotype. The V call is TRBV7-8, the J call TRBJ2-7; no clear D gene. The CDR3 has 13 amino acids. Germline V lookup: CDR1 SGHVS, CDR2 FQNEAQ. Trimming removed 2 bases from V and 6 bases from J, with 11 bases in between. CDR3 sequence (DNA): TGTGCCAGCAGCTTACTCTCGACCTGCGAGCAGTACTTC. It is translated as CASSLLSTCEQYF.

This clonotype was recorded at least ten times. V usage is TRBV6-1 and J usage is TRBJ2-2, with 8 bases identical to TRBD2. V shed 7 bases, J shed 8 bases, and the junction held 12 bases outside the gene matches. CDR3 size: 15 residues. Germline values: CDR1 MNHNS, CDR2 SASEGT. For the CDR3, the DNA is TGTGCCAGCAAGCTGATGTATAGCGGGACAGGGGAGCTGTTTTTT. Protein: CASKLMYSGTGELFF.

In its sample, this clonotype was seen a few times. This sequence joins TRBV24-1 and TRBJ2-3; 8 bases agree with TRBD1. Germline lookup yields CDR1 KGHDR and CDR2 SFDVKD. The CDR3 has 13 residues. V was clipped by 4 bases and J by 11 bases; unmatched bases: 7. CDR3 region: CATSDATGDRQYF. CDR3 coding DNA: TGTGCCACCAGTGACGCGACAGGGGATCGGCAGTATTTT.

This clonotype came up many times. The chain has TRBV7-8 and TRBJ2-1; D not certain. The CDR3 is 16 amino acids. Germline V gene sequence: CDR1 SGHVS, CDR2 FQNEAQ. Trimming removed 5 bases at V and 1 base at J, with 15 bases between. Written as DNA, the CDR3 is TGTGCCAGCAGCGTAGACGCAGGTGGGTCCTACAATGAGCAGTTCTTC. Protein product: CASSVDAGGSYNEQFF.

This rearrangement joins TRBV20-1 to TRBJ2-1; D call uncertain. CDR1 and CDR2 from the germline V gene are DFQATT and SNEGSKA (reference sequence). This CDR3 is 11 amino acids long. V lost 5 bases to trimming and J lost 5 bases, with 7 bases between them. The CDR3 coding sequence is TGCAGTGCTGATGGGGACAATGAGCAGTTCTTC. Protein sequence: CSADGDNEQFF.

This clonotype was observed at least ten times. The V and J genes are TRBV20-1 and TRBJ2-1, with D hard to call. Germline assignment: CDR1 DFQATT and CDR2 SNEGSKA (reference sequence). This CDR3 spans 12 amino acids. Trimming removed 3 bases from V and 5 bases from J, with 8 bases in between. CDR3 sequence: CSASESNNEQFF. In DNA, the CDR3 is TGCAGTGCTAGTGAGAGCAACAATGAGCAGTTCTTC.

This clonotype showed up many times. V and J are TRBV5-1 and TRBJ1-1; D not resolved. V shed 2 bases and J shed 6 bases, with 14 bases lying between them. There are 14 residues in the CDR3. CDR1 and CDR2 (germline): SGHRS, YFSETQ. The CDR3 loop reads CASSLELRASEAFF. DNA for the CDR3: TGCGCCAGCAGCTTAGAATTGAGGGCCTCTGAAGCTTTCTTT.

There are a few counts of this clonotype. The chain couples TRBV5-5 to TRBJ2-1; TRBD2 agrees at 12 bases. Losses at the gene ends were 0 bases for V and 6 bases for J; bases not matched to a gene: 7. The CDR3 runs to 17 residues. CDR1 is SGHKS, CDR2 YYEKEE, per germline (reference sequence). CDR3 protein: CASSLELAGGGGNEQFF. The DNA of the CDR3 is TGTGCCAGCAGCTTGGAACTAGCGGGAGGAGGCGGCAATGAGCAGTTCTTC.

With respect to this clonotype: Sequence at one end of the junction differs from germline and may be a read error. CDR3 nucleotide sequence: TGCTGTGCTAGAGCAGGAATCCGGGACAGCTTTACAGATACGCAGTATTTT. Translating gives CCARAGIRDSFTDTQYF. The chain joins TRBV20-1 to TRBJ2-3, with 7 bases lining up with TRBD1. Germline assignment: CDR1 DFQATT and CDR2 SNEGSKA (reference sequence). This CDR3 has 17 residues.